The present T cell receptor beta chain was sequenced within a study of cytomegalovirus exposure and HLA in healthy donors. On the study more broadly: Early release data held tens of millions of unique TCRs from HLA-typed donors. Study-wide results and limits: The study reported that TCR beta sequences accurately predicted HLA-A and HLA-B alleles in most subjects. The study recorded fewer than 200 TCR beta chains that were cytomegalovirus-associated.

The germline V gene encodes CDR1 SGDLS and CDR2 YYNGEE. The V gene end was trimmed by 0 bases and the J gene end by 2 bases; junction bases not matched to a gene: 3. The CDR3 is made up of 15 amino acids. Of note for this clone: Its antigen is undetermined.

The PCR used 60 Vbeta and 13 Jbeta primers. The assay was immunoSEQ multiplex PCR, and TCRdb's table has in-frame clones only and misses some. The table lists 160,000 or so clones, approximately 80% of them singletons. Donors sampled were nominally healthy, though unrecorded immune exposures were likely. This receptor was taken from a woman in her fifties or sixties in good health and CMV-seronegative. This chain links TRBV9 with TRBJ2-3; 7 positions agree with TRBD2. Sample: PBMCs. The CDR3 DNA sequence: TGTGCCAGCAGCGTAGCCGGGGGGTCCACAGATACGCAGTATTTT. Encoded protein: CASSVAGGSTDTQYF.